This record concerns one T cell receptor (beta chain) sequence. Its specificity is not known. The junction departs from germline at one end; a sequencing error may be responsible. TCR beta CDR3 regions were amplified from RNA transcripts. During a first-round RT-PCR of the TCR CDR3, the HTBI primer set was used. TCRdb reanalysed the multiplex PCR reads using MiXCR and keeps one entry per CDR3 protein. The sample includes 500,000 to 700,000 distinct CDR3 sequences, approximately 16% of them seen just once. This sample is drawn from a study of T cells in Graves' hyperthyroidism and ophthalmopathy. Study-level results: The majority of expanded thyroid clonotypes above 0.001 also appeared in blood.

Researchers defined stable Graves' hyperthyroidism as no ophthalmopathy progression within 18 months. Out of roughly 9.1 ml of fresh peripheral blood came the PBMCs. This CDR3 contains 15 residues. Germline V lookup: CDR1 SQVTM, CDR2 ANQGSEA. The V call is TRBV29-1, the J call TRBJ1-2, with no clear D. The sample consisted of blood. This TCR derives from a woman aged 18 to 35 with Graves' hyperthyroidism. The CDR3 sequence: CGVEDWEGGGYGYTF. As DNA, the CDR3 is TGCGGCGTTGAAGATTGGGAGGGAGGCGGCTATGGCTACACCTTC.